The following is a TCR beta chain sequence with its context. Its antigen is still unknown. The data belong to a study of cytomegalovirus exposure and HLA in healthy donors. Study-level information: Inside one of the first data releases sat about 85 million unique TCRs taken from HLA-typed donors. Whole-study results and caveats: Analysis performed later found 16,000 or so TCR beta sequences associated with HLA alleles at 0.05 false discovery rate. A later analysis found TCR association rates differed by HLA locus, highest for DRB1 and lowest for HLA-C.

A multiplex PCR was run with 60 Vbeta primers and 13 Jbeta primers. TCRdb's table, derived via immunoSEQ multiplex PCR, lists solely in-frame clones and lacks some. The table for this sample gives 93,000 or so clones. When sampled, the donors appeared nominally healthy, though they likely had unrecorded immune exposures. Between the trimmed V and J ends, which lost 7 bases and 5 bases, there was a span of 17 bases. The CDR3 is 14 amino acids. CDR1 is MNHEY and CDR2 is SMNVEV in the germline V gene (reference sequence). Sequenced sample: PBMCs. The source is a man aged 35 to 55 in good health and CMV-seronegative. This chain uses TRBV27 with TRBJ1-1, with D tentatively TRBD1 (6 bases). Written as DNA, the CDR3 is TGTGCCAGCACCGAAAGGGGGGGTTGGACTGAAGCTTTCTTT. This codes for CASTERGGWTEAFF.